Below are 32 T cell receptor beta chains sequenced from a single sample in a study of T cells in Graves' hyperthyroidism and ophthalmopathy. Regions amplified from RNA transcripts were the TCR beta CDR3 regions. The TCR CDR3 was amplified in a first-round RT-PCR using the HTBI primer set. TCRdb independently ran MiXCR on the multiplex PCR reads; one entry per CDR3 protein. Altogether about 210,000 distinct CDR3 sequences are present, roughly 15% being singletons, with the ten largest covering approximately 50%. The sample comprised blood. All receptors derive from a man aged 45-65 years with Graves' hyperthyroidism.

The V call is TRBV5-4, the J call TRBJ2-7; either TRBD1 or TRBD2 may supply D (7 bases each). From germline, CDR1 is SGHNT and CDR2 YYREEE (reference sequence). The length of the CDR3 is 16 residues. Trimming took off 4 bases at V and 2 bases at J, with 19 bases between the two ends. The CDR3 here is CASSQGGGQGAYEQYF. DNA of the CDR3: TGTGCCAGCAGCCAAGGGGGGGGTCAGGGGGCCTACGAGCAGTACTTC.

This clonotype was seen many times. The chain couples TRBV28 to TRBJ2-5; 9 positions match TRBD2. CDR3 length: 15 amino acids. Germline-derived CDR1 and CDR2 are MDHEN and SYDVKM. Unmatched junction bases numbered 2, after V lost 3 bases and J lost 0 bases. The CDR3: CASSLAGGDQETQYF. The CDR3 region has the DNA TGTGCCAGCAGTTTGGCGGGAGGGGACCAAGAGACCCAGTACTTC. Full variable domain (remainder filled in from reference TRBV28 and TRBJ2-5): DVKVTQSSRYLVKRTGEKVFLECVQDMDHENMFWYRQDPGLGLRLIYFSYDVKMKEKGDIPEGYSVSREKKERFSLILESASTNQTSMYLCASSLAGGDQETQYFGPGTRLLVL.

This clonotype was detected ten times or more. V gene TRBV30 combines with J gene TRBJ1-6; 10 positions agree with TRBD1. The CDR3 extends over 14 amino acids. Unmatched junction bases numbered 1, after V lost 1 base and J lost 7 bases. CDR1 is GTSNPN, CDR2 SVGIG, per germline (reference sequence). Here the CDR3 DNA reads TGTGCCTGGAGTGCGGGACAGGGGAATTCACCCCTCCACTTT. Translating gives CAWSAGQGNSPLHF.

This clonotype showed up many times. This sequence joins TRBV10-1 and TRBJ2-2; 10 positions match TRBD2. CDR3 length: 17 residues. Per the germline V gene, CDR1 is WNHNN and CDR2 is SYGVQD (reference sequence). V shed 6 bases, J shed 3 bases, and the junction held 10 bases outside the gene matches. In DNA, the CDR3 is TGCGCCAGCAGGCATCTAAGACTAGCGGGTTACACCGGGGAGCTGTTTTTT. It codes for CASRHLRLAGYTGELFF.

This clonotype was observed a few times. The J gene is TRBJ2-3, the V gene TRBV4-3; D uncertain. The CDR3 extends over 16 amino acids. Per the germline V gene, CDR1 is LGHNA and CDR2 is YSLEER. With 1 base removed from V and 0 bases from J, the gap between germline ends came to 11 bases. The CDR3 region is CASSQVFSTSTDTQYF. The CDR3, as DNA: TGCGCCAGCAGCCAAGTCTTTTCGACTAGCACAGATACGCAGTATTTT.

This clonotype has ten or more counts. J is TRBJ1-5 and V is TRBV12-3 or TRBV12-4; D uncertain. Between the trimmed V and J ends, which lost 2 bases and 8 bases, there was a span of 7 bases. This CDR3 contains 12 residues. CDR3 sequence (DNA): TGTGCCAGCAGTTTAATCGGCGAGCCCCAGCATTTT. Encoded protein: CASSLIGEPQHF.

This clonotype occurred a few times. The gene calls are TRBV20-1 and TRBJ2-3; 10 bases are a match to TRBD2. Germline CDR1 reads DFQATT; CDR2 reads SNEGSKA (reference sequence). The CDR3 has 14 amino acids. Losses at the gene ends were 6 bases for V and 2 bases for J; bases not matched to a gene: 5. CDR3 in DNA: TGCAGTGCCGCGGGACTAGCGCCCACAGATACGCAGTATTTT. Residues: CSAAGLAPTDTQYF.

This clonotype was counted at least ten times. CDR3 loop: CASSEAWGREGRREQYF. CDR3 bases: TGTGCCAGCAGTGAAGCCTGGGGGCGGGAGGGCCGTCGTGAGCAGTATTTT. The gene calls are TRBV2 and TRBJ2-3; 9 bases are shared with TRBD2. After removal of 0 bases from V and 11 bases from J, the junction contained 15 bases not matched to a gene. This CDR3 contains 17 residues. Germline V lookup: CDR1 SNHLY, CDR2 FYNNEI. Complete variable domain (other parts from reference TRBV2 and TRBJ2-3): EPEVTQTPSHQVTQMGQEVILRCVPISNHLYFYWYRQILGQKVEFLVSFYNNEISEKSEIFDDQFSVERPDGSNFTLKIRSTKLEDSAMYFCASSEAWGREGRREQYFGPGTRLTVL.

The chain recombines TRBV19 with TRBJ2-7; D is ambiguous. The CDR3 loop spans 13 amino acids. Germline CDR1 reads LNHDA; CDR2 reads SQIVND (reference sequence). V was shortened by 5 bases and J by 3 bases, with 11 bases between the two germline ends. The CDR3 is CASSFQDRYEQYF. The DNA for the CDR3 is TGTGCCAGTAGTTTCCAGGACCGCTACGAGCAGTACTTC.

This clonotype was counted at least ten times. The chain is built from TRBV7-2 and TRBJ2-3; no reliable D call. Germline V gene sequence: CDR1 SGHTA, CDR2 FQGNSA. This CDR3 contains 13 residues. The V end was cut by 0 bases, the J end by 8 bases, with 9 bases between. CDR3 residues: CASSLAGLGTQYF. For the CDR3, the DNA is TGTGCCAGCAGCTTAGCAGGTCTAGGTACGCAGTATTTT.

This clonotype was recorded at least ten times. This sequence joins TRBV28 and TRBJ2-4, with D perhaps given as TRBD1 or TRBD2 (5 bases each). The V gene lost 6 bases and the J gene lost 8 bases, with 17 bases spanning the gap. The CDR3 extends over 14 amino acids. CDR1 and CDR2 from the germline V gene are MDHEN and SYDVKM. The CDR3: CASSNRDGLDIQYF. The DNA of the CDR3 is TGTGCCAGCAGCAACCGGGACGGGTTGGACATTCAGTACTTC.

The sample holds many counts of this clonotype. The chain links TRBV9 to TRBJ2-2; tentative D call: TRBD2 (5 bases). Trimming left V 6 bases short and J 5 bases short, with 17 bases between. Per the germline V gene, CDR1 is SGDLS and CDR2 is YYNGEE. This CDR3 comprises 15 residues. CDR3 amino acids: CASTSNLTRTGELFF. The DNA for the CDR3 is TGTGCCAGCACCTCAAACCTTACTAGAACCGGGGAGCTGTTTTTT.

This chain connects TRBV9 to TRBJ2-5; D is possibly TRBD2 (6 bases). The germline gives CDR1 SGDLS, CDR2 YYNGEE. The CDR3 has 14 amino acids. Trimming cost V 0 bases and J 5 bases, with 11 bases left between them. CDR3 DNA: TGTGCCAGCAGCGTAGGTCCCGGGAGTGAGACCCAGTACTTC. Its protein product is CASSVGPGSETQYF. Using reference TRBV9 and TRBJ2-5 for the parts outside the CDR3, the full variable domain is DSGVTQTPKHLITATGQRVTLRCSPRSGDLSVYWYQQSLDQGLQFLIQYYNGEERAKGNILERFSAQQFPDLHSELNLSSLELGDSALYFCASSVGPGSETQYFGPGTRLLVL.

There are many counts of this clonotype. This chain connects TRBV11-2 to TRBJ2-7, with TRBD2 matching 10 bases. The V and J ends lost 3 bases and 5 bases, in that order; junction bases with no gene match: 7. The CDR3 is 15 residues long. CDR1 is SGHAT and CDR2 is FQNNGV in the germline V gene. CDR3 DNA sequence: TGTGCCAGCAGCTTTTTAAGGACTAGCGGCGACGAGCAGTACTTC. Its protein is CASSFLRTSGDEQYF.

This clonotype was seen more than once but under ten times. One end of the junction is discordant with germline, which a read error may explain. This chain joins TRBV12-3 or TRBV12-4 and TRBJ2-2; TRBD2 aligns across 7 bases. The CDR3 runs 15 residues. CDR3 protein: CAGSPPGGVTGELFF. The CDR3 DNA reads as TGTGCCGGCAGTCCACCGGGAGGAGTCACCGGGGAGCTGTTTTTT.

The V call is TRBV27, the J call TRBJ2-3; 8 nucleotides match TRBD2. This CDR3 comprises 15 residues. V was pared by 6 bases and J by 3 bases, with 8 bases of the junction left unmatched. CDR1 is MNHEY, CDR2 SMNVEV, per germline (reference sequence). The CDR3 bases are TGTGCCAGCAGCTCAGCGGGAGAGTCGACAGATACGCAGTATTTT. This encodes CASSSAGESTDTQYF.

This clonotype was counted ten times or more. The rearrangement joins TRBV2 to TRBJ2-1; D not resolved. The CDR3 extends over 11 amino acids. Germline lookup yields CDR1 SNHLY and CDR2 FYNNEI. Trimming removed 3 bases from V and 7 bases from J, with 4 bases in between. The DNA of the CDR3 is TGTGCCAGCAGTGACAGGAATGAGCAGTTCTTC. Its protein product is CASSDRNEQFF.

J is TRBJ1-4 and V is TRBV5-1; TRBD1 matches at 7 bases. The CDR3 is 18 amino acids. Germline lookup yields CDR1 SGHRS and CDR2 YFSETQ. Losses at the gene ends were 2 bases for V and 0 bases for J; bases not matched to a gene: 10. CDR3 sequence: CASSLRGTAPATNEKLFF. CDR3 in DNA: TGCGCCAGCAGCTTACGGGGGACAGCCCCGGCAACTAATGAAAAACTGTTTTTT.

This clonotype was found many times. J is TRBJ2-1 and V is TRBV20-1; D not certain. The CDR3 sequence is 12 residues long. Germline V lookup: CDR1 DFQATT, CDR2 SNEGSKA (reference sequence). V lost 2 bases and J lost 5, with 7 bases in between. CDR3: CSARIGDNEQFF. CDR3 coding DNA: TGCAGTGCTAGAATCGGAGACAATGAGCAGTTCTTC.

The chain has TRBV4-1 and TRBJ1-2; 7 positions match TRBD1. V trimming: 3 bases; J trimming: 8 bases; junction bases outside the gene matches: 15. The CDR3 extends over 16 amino acids. Germline V gene data show CDR1 as MGHRA and CDR2 as YSYEKL. The CDR3: CASSQTRDSGNFGYTF. The CDR3 DNA follows: TGCGCCAGCAGCCAGACACGGGACAGTGGTAACTTCGGCTACACCTTC.

Only one count was recorded for this clonotype. This sequence joins TRBV12-3 or TRBV12-4 and TRBJ2-2; 10 bases match TRBD1. The CDR3 extends over 15 amino acids. V shed 6 bases, J shed 7 bases, and the junction held 8 bases outside the gene matches. The CDR3 reads CASSPGTGDIGELFF. In DNA form, the CDR3 reads TGTGCCAGCAGCCCGGGGACAGGGGATATCGGGGAGCTGTTTTTT.

The chain's CDR3 is CASRDREIYEQYF. The CDR3 DNA sequence: TGTGCCAGCCGGGACAGAGAGATCTACGAGCAGTACTTC. V gene TRBV28 combines with J gene TRBJ2-7; TRBD1 aligns across 7 bases. The CDR3 loop spans 13 amino acids. V dropped 8 bases and J dropped 3; count of bases not matched to a gene: 7. Germline lookup yields CDR1 MDHEN and CDR2 SYDVKM.

This clonotype was recorded only once. The chain carries TRBV2 and TRBJ2-1; possibly TRBD1 for D (6 bases). V was cut by 8 bases and J by 0 bases, with 11 bases left in between. Germline V gene sequence: CDR1 SNHLY, CDR2 FYNNEI. This CDR3 has 14 amino acids. Written as DNA, the CDR3 is TGTGCCAGCGTCGGACAGCCCTCCTACAATGAGCAGTTCTTC. Protein: CASVGQPSYNEQFF.

About this clonotype itself: A much larger clonotype is one base distant, so this may be a read error. This sequence joins TRBV7-9 and TRBJ1-5; TRBD1 agrees at 7 bases. The J segment lost 6 bases and the V segment lost 5 bases, leaving 4 bases of the junction unmatched. CDR1 is SEHNR and CDR2 is FQNEAQ in the germline V gene (reference sequence). The CDR3 covers 13 residues. Written as DNA, the CDR3 is TGTGCCAGCAGCACGACAGGGCGTCAGCCCCAGCATTTT. Amino acids: CASSTTGRQPQHF.

This clonotype was seen only a few times. The junction departs from the called germline gene at one end, perhaps through a read error. This chain links TRBV7-9 with TRBJ1-4; TRBD1 agrees at 8 bases. Looked up from germline, CDR1 is SEHNR and CDR2 is FQNEAQ (reference sequence). The CDR3 is made up of 13 amino acids. The CDR3 DNA reads TGCGGGACAGGATTTGGGGGTAATGAAAAACTGTTTTTT. It encodes CGTGFGGNEKLFF.

This chain connects TRBV7-2 to TRBJ2-7, with D perhaps assigned TRBD1 or TRBD2 (5 bases each). CDR1 is SGHTA and CDR2 is FQGNSA in the germline V gene. The CDR3 runs 18 residues. V was trimmed by 3 bases and J by 0 bases, leaving 21 bases between them. The CDR3 DNA sequence: TGTGCCAGCAGCTTCGTACCTGGGGTAAGGGACGCCTCCTACGAGCAGTACTTC. Translating gives CASSFVPGVRDASYEQYF.

This clonotype was counted only a few times. In DNA, the CDR3 is TGTGCCACCAACGGTCCCCCCCGGGACAGGGACCACACCATATATTTT. It codes for CATNGPPRDRDHTIYF. The J gene is TRBJ1-3, the V gene TRBV24-1, with 9 bases identical to TRBD1. Germline values: CDR1 KGHDR, CDR2 SFDVKD. This CDR3 is built from 16 residues. J gave up 8 bases and V 8 bases, and 15 bases lay outside the gene matches.

This clonotype has a handful of counts. This chain uses TRBV5-1 with TRBJ1-4; D is ambiguous. The CDR3 loop spans 15 amino acids. The V end was cut by 0 bases, the J end by 4 bases, with 10 bases between. From germline, CDR1 is SGHRS and CDR2 YFSETQ. The CDR3 DNA is TGCGCCAGCAGCTTGGGGTCAGGCAGTAATGAAAAACTGTTTTTT. It translates to CASSLGSGSNEKLFF.

The rearrangement uses TRBV5-6 and TRBJ1-5, with a weak D call TRBD1 (6 bases). The germline CDR1 and CDR2 sequences are SGHDT and YYEEEE. The CDR3 extends over 16 amino acids. Trimming took off 4 bases at V and 1 base at J, with 15 bases between the two ends. The CDR3 loop is CASSLGQPGSNQPQHF. As DNA, the CDR3 is TGTGCCAGCAGCCTTGGACAGCCAGGGAGCAATCAGCCCCAGCATTTT.

In this sample, this clonotype turned up many times. This sequence joins TRBV20-1 and TRBJ2-1; D unresolved. V was clipped by 0 bases and J by 10 bases, with 16 bases between them. The CDR3 has 14 amino acids. Looked up from germline, CDR1 is DFQATT and CDR2 is SNEGSKA (reference sequence). CDR3 region: CSARDRLRVGEQFF. CDR3 bases: TGCAGTGCTAGAGATCGGTTAAGGGTAGGGGAGCAGTTCTTC.

This clonotype was found many times. The chain uses TRBV7-3 and TRBJ2-3; 7 nucleotides agree with TRBD1. Germline loops: CDR1 SGHTA, CDR2 FQGTGA. The ends lost 5 bases at V and 1 base at J; junction bases unmatched: 6. CDR3 length: 15 residues. The CDR3 nucleotides read TGTGCCAGCAGCCCCGGGACAGTGGGCACAGATACGCAGTATTTT. Translated: CASSPGTVGTDTQYF.

This clonotype turned up a few times. The chain links TRBV5-1 to TRBJ1-2; no definite D call. CDR3 length: 13 residues. V was trimmed by 0 bases and J by 3 bases, leaving 6 bases between them. Germline values: CDR1 SGHRS, CDR2 YFSETQ. CDR3 residues: CASSLAADYGYTF. In DNA form, the CDR3 reads TGCGCCAGCAGCTTGGCGGCTGACTATGGCTACACCTTC.